The TCR beta chain under discussion was sequenced for a study of blood T cell repertoires in COVID-19. Method: immunoSEQ multiplex PCR; TCRdb's copy keeps in-frame clones and lacks some. The sample includes roughly 290,000 clones, approximately 83% of them seen just once. This CDR3 is 13 amino acids long. CDR1 is MNHEY, CDR2 SMNVEV, per germline (reference sequence). V dropped 5 bases and J dropped 6 bases, with 14 bases sitting between them. J is TRBJ2-7 and V is TRBV27; a weak D match, TRBD1 (5 bases). This clonotype originated in a woman aged 25 to 39 who had recovered from COVID-19. The sample comprised peripheral blood. The CDR3 sequence is CASSPDTRLEQYF. CDR3 DNA sequence: TGTGCCAGCAGTCCGGACACTCGGCTCGAGCAGTACTTC.